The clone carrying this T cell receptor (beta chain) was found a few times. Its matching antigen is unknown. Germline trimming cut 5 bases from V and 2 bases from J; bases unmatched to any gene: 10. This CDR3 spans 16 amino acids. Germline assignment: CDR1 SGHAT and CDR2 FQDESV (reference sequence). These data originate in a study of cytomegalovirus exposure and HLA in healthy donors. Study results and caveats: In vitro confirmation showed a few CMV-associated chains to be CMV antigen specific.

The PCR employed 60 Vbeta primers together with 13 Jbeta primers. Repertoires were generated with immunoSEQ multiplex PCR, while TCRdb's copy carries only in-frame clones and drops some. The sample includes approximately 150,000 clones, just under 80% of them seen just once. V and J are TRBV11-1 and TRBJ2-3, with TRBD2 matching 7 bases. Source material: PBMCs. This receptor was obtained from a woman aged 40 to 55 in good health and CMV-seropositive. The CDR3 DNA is TGTGCCAGCAGCCCCGACGGCGGGGGAGTCACAGATACGCAGTATTTT. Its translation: CASSPDGGGVTDTQYF.